A single sample gave rise to the 16 T cell receptor beta chains below, sequenced in a study of low-dose radiotherapy and immunotherapy resistance in tumors (dated by TCRdb to the early 2020s). Sequencing was carried out with an Illumina MiniSeq. To make first-strand cDNA, Superscript III was used along with a set of TRAV- and TRBV-specific primers so that both the TCRalpha and TCRbeta chains were covered. TCRs were amplified with Phusion for around 19 PCR cycles, with a constant-region primer paired with the adapter attached to the V primers. Using fastp at Q25 and MiXCR, TCRdb reprocessed the public reads and kept productive beta chains. Every entry covers one CDR3 protein and lists the most common genes and DNA from its rows. Here the sample has tens of thousands of distinct CDR3 sequences; 9.4% occur a single time. The ten largest account for roughly 1% of the sample. The time point label of this sample denotes: before trial treatment.

The sample was PBMCs, taken before treatment. The source of these receptors is a male donor with prostate cancer.

In this sample, this clonotype turned up many times. This rearrangement joins TRBV29-1 to TRBJ2-2; TRBD2 aligns across 10 bases. Looked up from germline, CDR1 is SQVTM and CDR2 is ANQGSEA. With V trimmed by 4 bases and J by 9 bases, 11 bases remained unmatched. The length of the CDR3 is 15 residues. CDR3 sequence reads: CSVVPSGSASRELFF. DNA for the CDR3: TGCAGCGTTGTACCTAGCGGGAGTGCGAGTAGGGAGCTGTTTTTT.

Worth noting for this clonotype: This likely stems from a read error, as it lies one base from a far larger clone. This chain links TRBV26 with TRBJ1-6; the table's D gene call, TRBD1, was not cross checked with the DNA. TRBV26 represents a pseudogene. The CDR3 has 19 amino acids. CDR3 amino acids: CASHSGWDSTFSRNSPLHF. CDR3 coding DNA: TGTGCCAGCCATTCAGGGTGGGATTCCACCTTTAGCCGTAATTCACCCCTCCACTTT.

This clonotype was picked up many times. The chain uses TRBV29-1 and TRBJ1-1, with 11 bases matching TRBD1. After removal of 5 bases from V and 1 base from J, the junction contained 6 bases not matched to a gene. Germline CDR1 and CDR2: SQVTM and ANQGSEA. CDR3 length: 15 residues. This chain's CDR3 is CSVFGTGGGNTEAFF. DNA for the CDR3: TGCAGCGTTTTCGGGACAGGGGGTGGGAACACTGAAGCTTTCTTT.

This clonotype was seen a few times. V and J are TRBV28 and TRBJ2-2; the match to TRBD2 covers 10 bases. J was trimmed by 6 bases and V by 6 bases; bases with no gene match: 7. CDR3 length equals 15 residues. Germline V gives CDR1 MDHEN, CDR2 SYDVKM. The CDR3 nucleotides are TGTGCCAGCAGCCCAGGGAGCGGGAGGGCCGGGGAGCTGTTTTTT. Protein product: CASSPGSGRAGELFF.

This clonotype was seen at least ten times. V gene TRBV23-1 combines with J gene TRBJ2-3; D is unresolved. TRBV23-1 is marked as an open reading frame, function uncertain. This CDR3 comprises 12 residues. The V end lost 0 bases, the J end lost 7 bases, and 5 bases lay between the germline ends. CDR3 DNA sequence: TGCGCCAGCAGTCAATCTAGCTATACGCAGTATTTT. Its translation is CASSQSSYTQYF.

This clonotype has a count of ten or more. This rearrangement joins TRBV7-9 to TRBJ1-4, with TRBD1 identical over 9 bases. The V gene end was trimmed by 5 bases and the J gene end by 0 bases; junction bases not matched to a gene: 4. The CDR3 sequence is 16 residues long. The V gene's germline CDR1 is SEHNR and CDR2 FQNEAQ (reference sequence). The CDR3 spells CASSTGQGSTNEKLFF. The CDR3 bases are TGTGCCAGCAGCACGGGACAGGGTTCAACTAATGAAAAACTGTTTTTT.

Ten or more counts support this clonotype. V usage is TRBV6-2 or TRBV6-3 and J usage is TRBJ2-1, with 7 bases fitting TRBD2. The ends lost 1 base at V and 6 bases at J; junction bases unmatched: 9. Germline assignment: CDR1 MNHEY and CDR2 SVGEGT. The CDR3 runs to 16 residues. CDR3: CASSYYGGRSGNEQFF. CDR3 in DNA: TGTGCCAGCAGTTACTATGGCGGGAGATCCGGCAATGAGCAGTTCTTC.

In this sample, this clonotype turned up many times. V and J are TRBV5-1 and TRBJ2-3; D ambiguous. In germline, CDR1 is SGHRS, CDR2 YFSETQ. V was pared by 0 bases and J by 4 bases, with 12 bases between. There are 15 residues in the CDR3. The CDR3 region is CASSLEAALADTQYF. In DNA form, the CDR3 reads TGCGCCAGCAGCTTGGAGGCCGCCTTGGCAGATACGCAGTATTTT.

Ten or more counts support this clonotype. The genes are TRBV18 and TRBJ2-3, with 12 bases lining up with TRBD2. CDR3 length: 19 amino acids. Germline CDR1 and CDR2: KGHSH and LQKENI. J was trimmed by 0 bases and V by 1 base; bases with no gene match: 8. CDR3 nucleotides: TGTGCCAGCTCACCACGGATCGCTAGCGGGAGGGCCAGCACAGATACGCAGTATTTT. Amino acid sequence: CASSPRIASGRASTDTQYF. Filled out from reference TRBV18 and TRBJ2-3, the complete variable domain reads NAGVMQNPRHLVRRRGQEARLRCSPMKGHSHVYWYRQLPEEGLKFMVYLQKENIIDESGMPKERFSAEFPKEGPSILRIQQVVRGDSAAYFCASSPRIASGRASTDTQYFGPGTRLTVL.

The chain couples TRBV18 to TRBJ2-1, with 9 bases that match TRBD1. V lost 3 bases and J lost 9; bases outside the gene matches: 6. The CDR3 is 14 amino acids. Germline V CDR1 and CDR2: KGHSH, LQKENI. The CDR3 DNA is TGTGCCAGCTCACCGACAGGGGGGTTTGGTGAGCAGTTCTTC. This gives the protein CASSPTGGFGEQFF.

The table lists this clonotype with many counts. The gene calls are TRBV6-1 and TRBJ2-1; 8 bases match TRBD2. Germline V gene data show CDR1 as MNHNS and CDR2 as SASEGT. J was trimmed by 4 bases and V by 7 bases; bases with no gene match: 6. The CDR3 runs 14 residues. CDR3 sequence reads: CASNPSGGYNEQFF. CDR3 DNA: TGTGCCAGCAACCCAAGCGGGGGTTACAATGAGCAGTTCTTC.

This clonotype has more than one count but fewer than ten. Since a far larger clone is one base different, this is likely a read error. This rearrangement joins TRBV28 to TRBJ2-7; TRBD2 matches 12 bases. Germline CDR1 MDHEN, CDR2 SYDVKM. CDR3 length equals 17 residues. V lost 0 bases, J lost 7 bases, and 10 bases stayed unmatched. The CDR3 region has the DNA TGTGCCAGCAGTTTATGGGACCTAGCGGGAGGGCCGGGTGAGCAGTACTTC. As protein: CASSLWDLAGGPGEQYF.

Many counts were recorded for this clonotype. The CDR3 loop reads CSARPLLAGVSDTQYF. Written as DNA, the CDR3 is TGCAGTGCTAGACCGCTCCTAGCGGGAGTGTCAGATACGCAGTATTTT. This chain links TRBV20-1 with TRBJ2-3; 10 bases match TRBD2. The CDR3 length is 16 residues. V was clipped by 2 bases and J by 4 bases; unmatched bases: 9. The germline gives CDR1 DFQATT, CDR2 SNEGSKA (reference sequence).

This clonotype was counted many times. The CDR3 reads CASSLGWGKETQYF. As DNA, the CDR3 is TGTGCCAGCAGTTTAGGGTGGGGAAAGGAGACCCAGTACTTC. V and J are TRBV28 and TRBJ2-5; D ambiguous. Trimming removed 2 bases at V and 5 bases at J, with 12 bases between. The germline V gene has CDR1 MDHEN and CDR2 SYDVKM. This CDR3 contains 14 residues.

This clonotype has a count of ten or more. The rearrangement uses TRBV29-1 and TRBJ2-1; TRBD2 matches at 9 bases. Unmatched junction bases numbered 6, after V lost 4 bases and J lost 2 bases. Germline lookup yields CDR1 SQVTM and CDR2 ANQGSEA. The CDR3 is 15 residues long. CDR3 in DNA: TGCAGCGTTGGTAGGTCTAGCGGGACCTACAATGAGCAGTTCTTC. It is translated as CSVGRSSGTYNEQFF.

The J gene is TRBJ1-2, the V gene TRBV7-6; D gene uncertain. The germline V and J ends were trimmed by 4 bases and 2 bases, with 14 bases remaining between them. The germline gives CDR1 SGHVS, CDR2 FNYEAQ. This CDR3 has 15 amino acids. CDR3 sequence reads: CASSSSSRQNYGYTF. Written as DNA, the CDR3 is TGTGCCAGCAGCTCCTCGTCGAGGCAGAACTATGGCTACACCTTC. Full variable domain (rest looked up from reference TRBV7-6 and TRBJ1-2): GAGVSQSPRYKVTKRGQDVALRCDPISGHVSLYWYRQALGQGPEFLTYFNYEAQQDKSGLPNDRFSAERPEGSISTLTIQRTEQRDSAMYRCASSSSSRQNYGYTFGSGTRLTVV.